The sequence of this TCR beta chain was determined in a study of cytomegalovirus exposure and HLA in healthy donors. Study-level background: A prior study identified 120 million or so unique TCR beta sequences from roughly 180 million T cells.

The PCR contained 60 Vbeta and 13 Jbeta primers. The repertoire was sequenced with immunoSEQ multiplex PCR; TCRdb's copy has only in-frame clones and lacks some. The data contain around 89,000 clones, over 70% of them singletons. Healthy bone marrow donors made up the donor group. Donors showed nominal health when sampled, although they likely had unrecorded immune exposures. The CDR3 extends over 16 amino acids. Trimming shortened V by 2 bases and J by 8 bases, and 19 bases separated the two germline ends. Germline V gene sequence: CDR1 MGHRA, CDR2 YSYEKL. The TCR sequence derives from a girl aged 2-9 years in good health and CMV-seropositive. The source material was PBMCs. V usage is TRBV4-1 and J usage is TRBJ2-1; possible D gene TRBD2, 5 bases. CDR3 in DNA: TGCGCCAGCAGCCAAACGGGAAACGGTCTTCGGTATGAGCAGTTCTTC. Amino acid sequence: CASSQTGNGLRYEQFF.